These 32 T cell receptor beta chains share one sample of origin, sequenced in a study of cytomegalovirus exposure and HLA in healthy donors. The PCR made use of 60 Vbeta and 13 Jbeta primers. Clones were sequenced by immunoSEQ multiplex PCR, and TCRdb holds only the in-frame ones, with some missing. This table has some 95,000 clones, approximately 71% appearing once. Sequencing input: PBMCs. The source of these receptors is a woman between 18 and 29 years old in good health and CMV-seropositive.

The CDR3 DNA sequence: TGTGCCAGCAGCTCAACGATAGATGAAAAACTGTTTTTT. It is translated as CASSSTIDEKLFF. The V call is TRBV7-9, the J call TRBJ1-4; D unclear. This CDR3 comprises 13 residues. V lost 4 bases and J 6 bases, leaving 9 bases between the germline ends. CDR1 and CDR2 (germline): SEHNR, FQNEAQ (reference sequence).

The chain carries TRBV28 and TRBJ2-2; TRBD2 matches at 8 bases. CDR3 length equals 17 residues. The V segment lost 4 bases and the J segment 5 bases; nucleotides outside the gene matches: 12. CDR1 is MDHEN, CDR2 SYDVKM, per germline. The CDR3 loop reads CASSSPPSGSRTGELFF. As DNA, the CDR3 is TGTGCCAGCAGTTCCCCCCCGAGCGGGAGTCGGACCGGGGAGCTGTTTTTT.

This clone was seen a few times. The chain carries TRBV7-2 and TRBJ2-1, with D tentatively TRBD1 (6 bases). Germline loops: CDR1 SGHTA, CDR2 FQGNSA. The V end was cut by 5 bases, the J end by 9 bases, with 17 bases between. The CDR3 covers 14 residues. The CDR3 sequence: CASSSEGGFREQFF. The CDR3 DNA is TGTGCCAGCAGCAGCGAAGGGGGATTTCGTGAGCAGTTCTTC.

The V and J genes are TRBV30 and TRBJ1-2; maybe TRBD1 (5 bases). This CDR3 is built from 11 residues. Trimming took off 3 bases at V and 6 bases at J, with 8 bases between the two ends. The V gene's germline CDR1 is GTSNPN and CDR2 SVGIG (reference sequence). CDR3 protein: CAWRNRHGYTF. CDR3 nucleotide sequence: TGTGCCTGGAGGAACAGGCATGGCTACACCTTC.

The J gene is TRBJ1-1, the V gene TRBV27; TRBD1 matches at 7 bases. Germline V gene sequence: CDR1 MNHEY, CDR2 SMNVEV (reference sequence). The CDR3 totals 16 residues. The ends lost 4 bases at V and 4 bases at J; junction bases unmatched: 12. The CDR3, as DNA: TGTGCCAGCAGTTCTTCCTCCGGGACAGCCATCACTGAAGCTTTCTTT. Amino acid sequence: CASSSSSGTAITEAFF.

V usage is TRBV27 and J usage is TRBJ1-2; perhaps TRBD1 as D (6 bases). The CDR3 consists of 13 residues. V was clipped by 5 bases and J by 2 bases, with 9 bases between them. Germline assignment: CDR1 MNHEY and CDR2 SMNVEV (reference sequence). The CDR3 here is CASSRQANYGYTF. DNA for the CDR3: TGTGCCAGCAGTCGACAGGCGAACTATGGCTACACCTTC.

The chain carries TRBV5-4 and TRBJ1-2; TRBD1 is a possible D gene (6 bases). Germline values: CDR1 SGHNT, CDR2 YYREEE (reference sequence). Trimming pared 0 bases from V and 2 bases from J, leaving 8 bases between. CDR3 length: 14 residues. The CDR3 sequence is CASSLAGQNYGYTF. The CDR3 DNA is TGTGCCAGCAGCTTGGCCGGACAGAACTATGGCTACACCTTC.

This rearrangement joins TRBV5-1 to TRBJ2-5, with 7 positions matching TRBD1. V lost 0 bases, J lost 1 base, and 3 bases stayed unmatched. This CDR3 comprises 15 residues. CDR1 is SGHRS and CDR2 is YFSETQ in the germline V gene. CDR3 DNA sequence: TGCGCCAGCAGCTTGGCCGGGGACAGCCAAGAGACCCAGTACTTC. Its translation: CASSLAGDSQETQYF.

This chain links TRBV7-2 with TRBJ2-2; D might be TRBD1 (7 bases). CDR1 SGHTA and CDR2 FQGNSA come from the germline V gene. V was shortened by 5 bases and J by 0 bases, with 13 bases between the two germline ends. The CDR3 runs to 16 residues. In nucleotides, the CDR3 is TGTGCCAGCAGCGTCCAGGGGGGTACGAACACCGGGGAGCTGTTTTTT. The encoded protein is CASSVQGGTNTGELFF.

This chain uses TRBV30 with TRBJ2-7; TRBD2 aligns across 7 bases. V shed 2 bases, J shed 5 bases, and the junction held 9 bases outside the gene matches. Germline V CDR1 and CDR2: GTSNPN, SVGIG (reference sequence). This CDR3 region has 14 residues. The CDR3 coding sequence is TGTGCCTGGAGTTCTCGGGCTAGCGGCCACGAGCAGTACTTC. It codes for CAWSSRASGHEQYF.

The rearrangement joins TRBV5-1 to TRBJ2-7, with 12 bases fitting TRBD2. With 6 bases clipped from V and 0 bases from J, the junction kept 4 bases outside the gene matches. The CDR3 spans 15 residues. The germline gives CDR1 SGHRS, CDR2 YFSETQ. The CDR3 loop reads CASMGLAGSSYEQYF. Here the CDR3 DNA reads TGCGCCAGCATGGGACTAGCGGGTAGCTCCTACGAGCAGTACTTC.

The chain uses TRBV7-8 and TRBJ1-4, with 11 bases fitting TRBD1. The junction had 10 bases not matched to a gene; V was cut back by 4 bases and J by 0 bases. The germline V gene has CDR1 SGHVS and CDR2 FQNEAQ. This CDR3 comprises 19 residues. This CDR3 is CASSSPRGQGVSTNEKLFF. Written as DNA, the CDR3 is TGTGCCAGCAGCTCCCCTAGGGGACAGGGGGTCTCAACTAATGAAAAACTGTTTTTT.

The chain couples TRBV10-3 to TRBJ2-2; 9 nucleotides agree with TRBD1. CDR3 length: 14 residues. V shed 6 bases, J shed 4 bases, and the junction held 3 bases outside the gene matches. Per germline, CDR1 ENHRY and CDR2 SYGVKD. CDR3 DNA sequence: TGTGCCATCAGCCCGGGACAGGGCACCGGGGAGCTGTTTTTT. Translating gives CAISPGQGTGELFF.

The chain couples TRBV19 to TRBJ2-7; maybe TRBD1 (7 bases). This CDR3 region has 15 residues. Trimming cost V 5 bases and J 5 bases, with 19 bases left between them. Germline V gives CDR1 LNHDA, CDR2 SQIVND (reference sequence). The CDR3 DNA sequence: TGTGCCAGTAGTGAGCAGACAGGGACTTCCGACGAGCAGTACTTC. It encodes CASSEQTGTSDEQYF.

In the case of this clone: The junction departs from the called germline gene at one end, perhaps through a read error. This specimen includes other DNA sequences encoding the same CDR3. The gene calls are TRBV6-5 and TRBJ2-7, with D maybe TRBD2 (5 bases). This CDR3 comprises 13 residues. Germline lookup yields CDR1 MNHEY and CDR2 SVGAGI. The CDR3 sequence is CASSYLAGSEQYF. In nucleotides, the CDR3 is TGTGCCAGCAGTTACCTTGCGGGTAGCGAGCAGTATTTC.

The V gene is TRBV5-5, the J gene TRBJ2-5; 10 bases agree with TRBD2. The CDR3 runs 15 residues. CDR1 is SGHKS, CDR2 YYEKEE, per germline (reference sequence). V lost 3 bases and J lost 4; bases outside the gene matches: 6. The CDR3 nucleotides are TGTGCCAGCAGCTCAGCGGGAGGGCCCGGAGAGACCCAGTACTTC. It encodes CASSSAGGPGETQYF.

The chain has TRBV7-2 and TRBJ1-1, with D tentatively TRBD1 (6 bases). Germline V gene data show CDR1 as SGHTA and CDR2 as FQGNSA. This CDR3 has 15 amino acids. The ends were cut back, 1 base at V and 1 base at J, with 10 bases in the middle. For the CDR3, the DNA is TGTGCCAGCAGCTTAGAGACAGGAGCGAACACTGAAGCTTTCTTT. It specifies CASSLETGANTEAFF.

There are a few counts of this clone. J is TRBJ1-1 and V is TRBV6-5, with D maybe TRBD1 (5 bases). Germline V gene sequence: CDR1 MNHEY, CDR2 SVGAGI. V lost 2 bases and J lost 0, with 10 bases in between. This CDR3 is 15 amino acids long. In DNA form, the CDR3 reads TGTGCCAGCAGTTACATGGGGGGTATGAACACTGAAGCTTTCTTT. Amino acids: CASSYMGGMNTEAFF.

The chain uses TRBV2 and TRBJ2-1; D perhaps matches TRBD2 (5 bases). CDR3 length: 14 amino acids. Trimming stripped 4 bases from V and 3 bases from J, with 10 bases between. Germline V gene lookup returns CDR1 SNHLY and CDR2 FYNNEI. CDR3 in amino acids: CASSGSGNYNEQFF. CDR3 coding DNA: TGTGCCAGCAGTGGGTCGGGAAACTACAATGAGCAGTTCTTC.

The V gene is TRBV6-1, the J gene TRBJ1-5; D ambiguous. This CDR3 is 20 amino acids long. Germline CDR1 is MNHNS and CDR2 is SASEGT. V lost 2 bases and J 0 bases, leaving 23 bases between the germline ends. The CDR3 bases are TGTGCCAGCAGTGAATTAAGGAAGAGGGTCCAACGATATAGCAATCAGCCCCAGCATTTT. Translating gives CASSELRKRVQRYSNQPQHF.

The gene calls are TRBV19 and TRBJ1-2; possibly TRBD1 for D (6 bases). V gave up 3 bases and J gave up 0 bases, with 17 bases separating them. Looked up from germline, CDR1 is LNHDA and CDR2 is SQIVND (reference sequence). The CDR3 has 17 residues. CDR3 region: CASSIGLGRTANYGYTF. The DNA for the CDR3 is TGTGCCAGTAGTATTGGGTTGGGGCGGACAGCTAACTATGGCTACACCTTC.

The genes are TRBV11-3 and TRBJ1-3; TRBD1 matches at 10 bases. Germline V gives CDR1 SGHNT, CDR2 YENEEA. The CDR3 extends over 15 amino acids. V trimming: 3 bases; J trimming: 2 bases; junction bases outside the gene matches: 1. The DNA of the CDR3 is TGTGCCAGCAGCTTCGGGACAGGGGCTGGAAACACCATATATTTT. Its protein is CASSFGTGAGNTIYF.

The CDR3 sequence: CASSPRGGGALGHEQFF. The CDR3 DNA follows: TGTGCCAGCAGCCCCAGAGGAGGGGGGGCGCTTGGGCATGAGCAGTTCTTC. The V and J genes are TRBV7-2 and TRBJ2-1, with TRBD2 as a possible D gene (7 bases). The CDR3 loop spans 17 amino acids. Trimming shortened V by 5 bases and J by 8 bases, and 25 bases separated the two germline ends. CDR1 and CDR2 (germline): SGHTA, FQGNSA.

To note about this clone: The junction differs from germline at one of its ends, possibly a read error. The rearrangement uses TRBV6-1 and TRBJ1-2; 7 bases line up with TRBD1. Looked up from germline, CDR1 is MNHNS and CDR2 is SASEGT. The CDR3 contains 17 residues. CDR3 bases: TGTGCCGGCAGTGAATATGCAGGGGGGATAGCTAACTATGGCTACACCTTC. As protein: CAGSEYAGGIANYGYTF.

V and J are TRBV6-5 and TRBJ1-2; 8 nucleotides line up with TRBD1. Germline values: CDR1 MNHEY, CDR2 SVGAGI. The CDR3 is made up of 14 amino acids. V dropped 4 bases and J dropped 8; count of bases not matched to a gene: 9. The CDR3 reads CASSSPDRVGGYTF. The CDR3 DNA reads as TGTGCCAGCAGTTCGCCGGACAGGGTAGGCGGCTACACCTTC.

The table lists this clone with a few counts. The chain employs TRBV9 and TRBJ1-5, with TRBD1 matching 9 bases. V shed 0 bases and J 5 bases; nucleotides not matched to a gene: 3. The CDR3 is made up of 15 amino acids. Germline V gene lookup returns CDR1 SGDLS and CDR2 YYNGEE. The CDR3 nucleotides read TGTGCCAGCAGCGTAGGGGACAGGGAACATCAGCCCCAGCATTTT. This gives the protein CASSVGDREHQPQHF.

This chain links TRBV5-1 with TRBJ1-1, with D unclear. Trimming stripped 7 bases from V and 1 base from J, with 11 bases between. The CDR3 is made up of 13 amino acids. CDR1 is SGHRS and CDR2 is YFSETQ in the germline V gene. The CDR3 DNA follows: TGCGCCAGCCACCCCAACAGGAACACTGAAGCTTTCTTT. This translates into CASHPNRNTEAFF.

The V and J genes are TRBV7-9 and TRBJ1-2; D perhaps matches TRBD1 (5 bases). The germline CDR1 and CDR2 sequences are SEHNR and FQNEAQ (reference sequence). The V and J ends lost 2 bases and 5 bases respectively, with 12 bases between them. CDR3 length: 14 amino acids. The CDR3 DNA is TGTGCCAGCAGCTTAACCGGTTCAGGGTATGGCTACACCTTC. Translated, it gives CASSLTGSGYGYTF.

This clone has a handful of counts. J is TRBJ1-2 and V is TRBV6-5, with TRBD1 as a possible D gene (5 bases). V was pared by 11 bases and J by 8 bases, with 24 bases between. The V gene's germline CDR1 is MNHEY and CDR2 SVGAGI. The CDR3 contains 14 residues. CDR3 sequence reads: CAASGAADPLGYTF. CDR3 coding DNA: TGTGCCGCCAGCGGGGCAGCGGACCCGCTGGGCTACACCTTC.

This sequence joins TRBV5-6 and TRBJ1-3; D may be TRBD1 (6 bases). CDR1 is SGHDT and CDR2 is YYEEEE in the germline V gene. This CDR3 is 14 amino acids long. V was clipped by 0 bases and J by 8 bases, with 12 bases between them. In DNA form, the CDR3 reads TGTGCCAGCAGCTTGGGTTCAGGGGTGTACACCATATATTTT. This gives the protein CASSLGSGVYTIYF.

With respect to this clone: Other DNA variants within this sample encode the same CDR3. The chain recombines TRBV27 with TRBJ1-5; D ambiguous. The CDR3 spans 17 residues. V dropped 4 bases and J dropped 5 bases, with 21 bases sitting between them. The germline gives CDR1 MNHEY, CDR2 SMNVEV (reference sequence). The CDR3 is CASSYRLTGRVDQPQHF. The CDR3 DNA reads TGTGCCAGCAGTTATCGCCTCACCGGGAGGGTGGATCAGCCCCAGCATTTT.

This clone was detected only once. This chain links TRBV14 with TRBJ2-3, with TRBD1 identical over 11 bases. V lost 2 bases, J lost 4 bases, and 8 bases stayed unmatched. The CDR3 runs 17 residues. Germline V gene data show CDR1 as SGHDN and CDR2 as FVKESK. The CDR3 sequence is CASSQPSGTGGSDTQYF. The CDR3 DNA reads as TGTGCCAGCAGCCAACCTTCCGGGACAGGGGGTTCAGATACGCAGTATTTT.